These 3 T cell receptor beta chains came from one sample sequenced in a study of T-cell reconstitution after alpha-beta-depleted transplantation in children. Construction of the TCRbeta library involved unique molecular identifiers. MiXCR, applied by TCRdb to the PCR reads, yields one record per CDR3 protein. The table includes around 450,000 distinct CDR3 sequences, over 40% detected once. Specimen: PBMCs, collected before TCRalphabeta/CD19-depleted stem cell transplant. The receptor set was obtained from a girl aged 2 to 9 with aplastic anemia, due to receive a stem cell transplant.

The V gene is TRBV7-2, the J gene TRBJ2-3, with 8 nucleotides matching TRBD2. Trimming at V came to 5 bases and at J to 2 bases, leaving 6 bases not matched to a gene. Germline assignment: CDR1 SGHTA and CDR2 FQGNSA. This CDR3 has 15 residues. In DNA, the CDR3 is TGTGCCAGCAGCCAACAACTAGCGGACACAGATACGCAGTATTTT. It encodes CASSQQLADTDTQYF.

The chain is built from TRBV7-8 and TRBJ2-1; tentatively, D is TRBD2 (5 bases). The germline V and J ends were trimmed by 0 bases and 10 bases, with 16 bases remaining between them. The CDR3 consists of 15 residues. CDR1 SGHVS and CDR2 FQNEAQ come from the germline V gene. CDR3 sequence: CASSLAVAGLGEQFF. The CDR3 DNA reads TGTGCCAGCAGCTTAGCGGTCGCGGGCCTTGGCGAGCAGTTCTTC. The variable domain in full, completed from reference TRBV7-8 and TRBJ2-1, reads GAGVSQSPRYKVAKRGQDVALRCDPISGHVSLFWYQQALGQGPEFLTYFQNEAQLDKSGLPSDRFFAERPEGSVSTLKIQRTQQEDSAVYLCASSLAVAGLGEQFFGPGTRLTVL.

As concerns this clonotype: Germline is not matched at one junction end, which may reflect a read error. The chain is built from TRBV15 and TRBJ2-5; perhaps D is TRBD1 or TRBD2 (5 bases each). The CDR3 loop spans 15 amino acids. Germline CDR1 is LNHNV and CDR2 is YYDKDF (reference sequence). The CDR3 sequence: CPTSRRRGAYETQYF. For the CDR3, the DNA is TGTCCCACCAGCAGAAGGAGAGGGGCGTACGAGACCCAGTACTTC.